The next 9 T cell receptor beta chains were all read from a single sample in a study of cytomegalovirus exposure and HLA in healthy donors. 13 Jbeta primers and 60 Vbeta primers were used for the PCR. Generated by immunoSEQ multiplex PCR, the TCRdb table keeps only in-frame clones and is missing some. The data contain 180,000 or so clones, roughly three quarters of them singletons. The sequencing sample was made of PBMCs. The receptor set was obtained from a woman in her 30s in good health and CMV-seropositive.

The chain is built from TRBV4-1 and TRBJ2-7; D might be TRBD1 (6 bases). Trimming shortened V by 0 bases and J by 5 bases, and 8 bases separated the two germline ends. Germline V gene data show CDR1 as MGHRA and CDR2 as YSYEKL. This CDR3 has 13 residues. This chain's CDR3 is CASSQDRGNEQYF. The CDR3 DNA reads TGCGCCAGCAGCCAAGACAGGGGAAACGAGCAGTACTTC.

The rearrangement uses TRBV19 and TRBJ2-7; 11 positions agree with TRBD1. Germline-derived CDR1 and CDR2 are LNHDA and SQIVND (reference sequence). With 6 bases clipped from V and 3 bases from J, the junction kept 7 bases outside the gene matches. This CDR3 is built from 15 residues. CDR3 sequence reads: CASSPGTGGNYEQYF. CDR3 DNA: TGTGCCAGTAGCCCCGGGACAGGGGGAAACTACGAGCAGTACTTC.

The V call is TRBV6-6, the J call TRBJ1-6, with TRBD1 as a possible D gene (6 bases). Germline V gene sequence: CDR1 MNHNY, CDR2 SVGAGI (reference sequence). The CDR3 extends over 16 amino acids. Trimming removed 5 bases from V and 5 bases from J, with 16 bases in between. CDR3 protein: CASSRRTAGDNSPLHF. CDR3 sequence (DNA): TGTGCCAGCAGTCGCCGGACAGCCGGGGATAATTCACCCCTCCACTTT.

This clone was seen a few times. The rearrangement uses TRBV4-3 and TRBJ2-3; the match to TRBD2 covers 9 bases. The V gene end was trimmed by 0 bases and the J gene end by 0 bases; junction bases not matched to a gene: 4. Germline V gene lookup returns CDR1 LGHNA and CDR2 YSLEER. The CDR3 length is 17 residues. The CDR3: CASSQEAAGGSTDTQYF. In DNA form, the CDR3 reads TGCGCCAGCAGCCAAGAGGCTGCGGGGGGGAGCACAGATACGCAGTATTTT.

The V gene is TRBV29-1, the J gene TRBJ2-5; no firm D call. V was trimmed by 6 bases and J by 4 bases, leaving 9 bases between them. The CDR3 contains 11 residues. CDR1 is SQVTM, CDR2 ANQGSEA, per germline. This CDR3 is CSVTIAETQYF. The CDR3, as DNA: TGCAGCGTGACAATTGCAGAGACCCAGTACTTC.

V and J are TRBV9 and TRBJ1-1; tentative D call: TRBD1 (5 bases). V was clipped by 0 bases and J by 2 bases, with 11 bases between them. Germline CDR1 and CDR2: SGDLS and YYNGEE. The length of the CDR3 is 15 residues. CDR3 nucleotides: TGTGCCAGCAGCGTAGAGGGGATGAGCAACACTGAAGCTTTCTTT. Encoded protein: CASSVEGMSNTEAFF.

This chain uses TRBV18 with TRBJ2-7; weak D call: TRBD2 (6 bases). This CDR3 region has 12 residues. Trimming cost V 2 bases and J 9 bases, with 11 bases left between them. Per the germline V gene, CDR1 is KGHSH and CDR2 is LQKENI. Here the CDR3 DNA reads TGTGCCAGCTCACCAAATCAGGGAGGGCAGTACTTC. Translation gives CASSPNQGGQYF.

The chain carries TRBV29-1 and TRBJ1-2; 11 nucleotides match TRBD1. Germline trimming cut 7 bases from V and 8 bases from J; bases unmatched to any gene: 3. Looked up from germline, CDR1 is SQVTM and CDR2 is ANQGSEA. This CDR3 has 11 residues. CDR3 nucleotide sequence: TGCAGCGGTGGACAGGGGGCGGGCTACACCTTC. Encoded protein: CSGGQGAGYTF.

The chain has TRBV18 and TRBJ2-7; 10 nucleotides line up with TRBD1. This CDR3 contains 16 residues. Germline CDR1 KGHSH, CDR2 LQKENI. The V segment lost 0 bases and the J segment 2 bases; nucleotides outside the gene matches: 4. This CDR3 reads CASSPPRDRGTYEQYF. CDR3 nucleotides: TGTGCCAGCTCACCACCCCGGGACAGGGGCACCTACGAGCAGTACTTC.